These 14 T cell receptor beta chains were all obtained from the same sample, sequenced in a study of blood T cell repertoires in COVID-19. Measured with immunoSEQ multiplex PCR; TCRdb has only the in-frame clones, and not every one. The repertoire holds 80,000 to 100,000 clones, with 91% as singletons. The sample comprised peripheral blood. The source of these receptors is a human donor with active COVID-19. The donor label of this sample is uncertain.

The chain combines TRBV4-3 with TRBJ1-1; possible D gene TRBD1, 6 bases. CDR3 size: 17 residues. Trimming removed 0 bases from V and 1 base from J, with 15 bases in between. Germline V gene sequence: CDR1 LGHNA, CDR2 YSLEER. CDR3 DNA: TGCGCCAGCAGCCAAGACCCCTTGACAGGACGGAACACTGAAGCTTTCTTT. Encoded protein: CASSQDPLTGRNTEAFF.

The rearrangement uses TRBV5-1 and TRBJ2-1, with 8 bases that match TRBD1. Germline V gives CDR1 SGHRS, CDR2 YFSETQ. J was trimmed by 5 bases and V by 7 bases; bases with no gene match: 5. This CDR3 has 13 amino acids. In nucleotides, the CDR3 is TGCGCCAGCCGACAGGGGACCAACAATGAGCAGTTCTTC. Translating gives CASRQGTNNEQFF.

The genes are TRBV4-3 and TRBJ1-2, with TRBD1 as a possible D gene (5 bases). This CDR3 comprises 14 residues. Trimming removed 3 bases at V and 3 bases at J, with 11 bases between. The germline gives CDR1 LGHNA, CDR2 YSLEER. This chain's CDR3 is CASSQSRAHYGYTF. CDR3 DNA: TGCGCCAGCAGCCAGAGCAGGGCTCACTATGGCTACACCTTC.

The chain combines TRBV28 with TRBJ2-1; 12 bases are shared with TRBD1. Germline lookup yields CDR1 MDHEN and CDR2 SYDVKM. J lost 12 bases, V lost 6 bases, and 12 bases had no gene match. This CDR3 is built from 15 residues. The CDR3 DNA follows: TGTGCCAGCAGACCCGGGACAGGGGGCGTCGCGGGGCAGTTCTTC. This encodes CASRPGTGGVAGQFF. Full variable domain (outside the CDR3, taken from reference TRBV28 and TRBJ2-1): DVKVTQSSRYLVKRTGEKVFLECVQDMDHENMFWYRQDPGLGLRLIYFSYDVKMKEKGDIPEGYSVSREKKERFSLILESASTNQTSMYLCASRPGTGGVAGQFFGPGTRLTVL.

V is TRBV6-5 and J is TRBJ2-2, with D perhaps TRBD2 (5 bases). The ends were cut back, 6 bases at V and 5 bases at J, with 7 bases in the middle. The CDR3 sequence is 12 residues long. CDR1 and CDR2 from the germline V gene are MNHEY and SVGAGI. The CDR3 DNA reads TGTGCCAGCAGGCGGAGGACCGGGGAGCTGTTTTTT. It is translated as CASRRRTGELFF.

In its sample, this clone was seen a few times. The J gene is TRBJ1-2, the V gene TRBV19, with a weak D call TRBD1 (5 bases). V was cut by 1 base and J by 7 bases, with 7 bases left in between. The V gene's germline CDR1 is LNHDA and CDR2 SQIVND (reference sequence). The CDR3 runs to 12 residues. CDR3 DNA sequence: TGTGCCAGTAGTATAGCTGGGGCTGGCTACACCTTC. Protein product: CASSIAGAGYTF.

This sequence joins TRBV10-3 and TRBJ2-1, with TRBD2 identical over 8 bases. The junction had 4 bases not matched to a gene; V was cut back by 0 bases and J by 6 bases. Germline values: CDR1 ENHRY, CDR2 SYGVKD. This CDR3 is 15 amino acids long. The CDR3 loop reads CAISESRGGRNEQFF. CDR3 DNA sequence: TGTGCCATCAGTGAGTCGCGCGGGGGGCGCAATGAGCAGTTCTTC.

The chain combines TRBV2 with TRBJ2-5; unclear D gene. CDR1 is SNHLY, CDR2 FYNNEI, per germline. The CDR3 loop spans 14 amino acids. V lost 6 bases to trimming and J lost 7 bases, with 18 bases between them. The CDR3 loop is CASSLPPQFGTQYF. CDR3 bases: TGTGCCAGCAGCCTCCCCCCGCAATTCGGGACCCAGTACTTC.

CDR3 in DNA: TGTGCCAGCAGCCTACAGGGGGACTATGGCTACACCTTC. Protein product: CASSLQGDYGYTF. V usage is TRBV6-6 and J usage is TRBJ1-2, with TRBD1 matching over 8 bases. Germline assignment: CDR1 MNHNY and CDR2 SVGAGI (reference sequence). This CDR3 contains 13 residues. Trimming cost V 6 bases and J 3 bases; bases outside gene matches: 3.

The genes are TRBV3-1 (or the pseudogene TRBV3-2) and TRBJ1-2; 7 bases align to TRBD1. This CDR3 spans 16 amino acids. Looked up from germline, CDR1 is LGHDT and CDR2 is YNNKEL (reference sequence). Trimming removed 1 base from V and 3 bases from J; junction bases left unmatched: 8. CDR3 sequence: CASSQGQTGPDYGYTF. The DNA for the CDR3 is TGTGCCAGCAGCCAAGGGCAGACAGGGCCAGACTATGGCTACACCTTC.

The genes are TRBV27 and TRBJ2-7; TRBD1 matches 9 bases. The V and J ends lost 1 base and 7 bases, in that order; junction bases with no gene match: 5. The CDR3 runs 14 residues. Germline CDR1 reads MNHEY; CDR2 reads SMNVEV (reference sequence). CDR3 DNA sequence: TGTGCCAGCAGTTTATGGGACAGGGTGGGGGAGCAGTACTTC. This sequence encodes CASSLWDRVGEQYF.

The CDR3 region is CASSQGNQPQHF. DNA for the CDR3: TGTGCCAGCAGTCAGGGGAATCAGCCCCAGCATTTT. The chain employs TRBV6-5 and TRBJ1-5; D is possibly TRBD1 (6 bases). CDR3 length equals 12 residues. Trimming pared 5 bases from V and 4 bases from J, leaving 6 bases between. Germline CDR1 and CDR2: MNHEY and SVGAGI.

V and J are TRBV5-1 and TRBJ2-1; possibly TRBD2 for D (5 bases). Looked up from germline, CDR1 is SGHRS and CDR2 is YFSETQ. The CDR3 is 14 amino acids. With 5 bases removed from V and 5 bases from J, the gap between germline ends came to 14 bases. As DNA, the CDR3 is TGCGCCAGCAGGACGGCCACCGGGGACAATGAGCAGTTCTTC. It is translated as CASRTATGDNEQFF.

The V and J genes are TRBV5-1 and TRBJ1-1; 10 bases align to TRBD1. Germline CDR1 and CDR2: SGHRS and YFSETQ. CDR3 length equals 15 residues. The V segment lost 4 bases and the J segment 4 bases; nucleotides outside the gene matches: 7. CDR3 region: CASSLRQGAPTEAFF. The CDR3 bases are TGCGCCAGCAGCCTGAGACAGGGGGCGCCCACTGAAGCTTTCTTT.